This T cell receptor beta chain appears in the sequencing data of a study of T cells in Graves' hyperthyroidism and ophthalmopathy. Trimming took 0 bases from V and 4 from J; bases not matched to a gene: 5. Germline V lookup: CDR1 SGHRS, CDR2 YFSETQ. This CDR3 is built from 16 residues. Overall study findings and caveats: Appearing also in blood were most of the thyroid clonotypes expanded above 0.001.

Regions amplified from RNA transcripts were the TCR beta CDR3 regions. HTBI primers were employed in a first-round RT-PCR of the TCR CDR3. In TCRdb, the multiplex PCR reads were re-called with MiXCR into one record per CDR3 protein. The table lists approximately 360,000 distinct CDR3 sequences, approximately 25% of them singletons. This clonotype came up many times. Its antigen is currently unknown. Sequencing was performed on blood. This receptor was identified in a man aged 50 to 59 with Graves' hyperthyroidism. V and J are TRBV5-1 and TRBJ2-1, with 9 bases identical to TRBD1. CDR3 loop: CASSLGGQGRYNEQFF. The CDR3 DNA reads TGCGCCAGCAGCTTGGGGGGACAGGGACGATACAATGAGCAGTTCTTC.